This T cell receptor beta chain originates from a study of shared clonotypes between healthy human individuals. Turning to the study itself: Donor composition was a couple of women and a few men, aged 18 to 49. Whole-study findings and limits: Some naive CD4 clonotypes, around 5%, turned up in common across four donors.

Splitting of CD4+ cells produced CD45RA+ naive and CD45RA-negative memory subsets. A remark on this clone: Its matching antigen is unknown.

The germline V and J ends were trimmed by 1 base and 3 bases, with 7 bases remaining between them. Germline V CDR1 and CDR2: LNHDA, SQIVND (reference sequence). This CDR3 spans 13 amino acids. An even split of each subset's genomic DNA across several immunoSEQ plates was performed. The table came from immunoSEQ multiplex PCR; TCRdb's copy has only in-frame clones and leaves some out. The sample has about 730,000 clones; around 70% are singletons. The chain is built from TRBV19 and TRBJ2-7; possibly TRBD1 for D (6 bases). The receptor was isolated from a woman in her thirties in good health. The specimen was memory CD4+ T cells sorted from blood. Noted subset: CD45RA-negative fraction. CDR3 residues: CASSIGTDYEQYF. The CDR3 nucleotides are TGTGCCAGTAGTATAGGGACAGACTACGAGCAGTACTTC.